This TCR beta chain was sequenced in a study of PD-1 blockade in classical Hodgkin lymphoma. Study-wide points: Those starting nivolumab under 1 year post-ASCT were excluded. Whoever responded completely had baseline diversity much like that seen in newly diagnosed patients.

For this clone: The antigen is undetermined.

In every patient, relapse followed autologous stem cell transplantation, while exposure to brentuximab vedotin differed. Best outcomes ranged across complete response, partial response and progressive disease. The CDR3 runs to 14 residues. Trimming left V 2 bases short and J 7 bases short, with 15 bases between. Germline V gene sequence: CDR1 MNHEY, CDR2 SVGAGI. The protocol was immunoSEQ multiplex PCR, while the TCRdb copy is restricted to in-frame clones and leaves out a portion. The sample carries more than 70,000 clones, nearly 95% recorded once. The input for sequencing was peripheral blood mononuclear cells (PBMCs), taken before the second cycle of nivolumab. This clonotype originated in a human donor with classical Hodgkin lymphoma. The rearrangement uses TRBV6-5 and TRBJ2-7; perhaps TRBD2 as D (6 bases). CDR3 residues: CASSYSRLVEEQYF. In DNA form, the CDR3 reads TGTGCCAGCAGTTACAGCCGACTAGTAGAAGAGCAGTACTTC.